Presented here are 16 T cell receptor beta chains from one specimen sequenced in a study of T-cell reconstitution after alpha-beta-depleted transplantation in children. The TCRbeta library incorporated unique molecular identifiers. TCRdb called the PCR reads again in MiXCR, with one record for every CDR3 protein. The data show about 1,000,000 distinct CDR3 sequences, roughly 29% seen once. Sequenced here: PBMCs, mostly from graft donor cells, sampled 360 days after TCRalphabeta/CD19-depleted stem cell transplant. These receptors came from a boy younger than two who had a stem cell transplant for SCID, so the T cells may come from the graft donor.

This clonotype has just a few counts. The DNA of the CDR3 is TGTGCCAGCTCACCAGGACAGGGGGTCGGCTACACCTTC. Its translation is CASSPGQGVGYTF. The chain uses TRBV18 and TRBJ1-2, with 10 positions matching TRBD1. The V gene end was trimmed by 2 bases and the J gene end by 8 bases; junction bases not matched to a gene: 2. Germline V gene data show CDR1 as KGHSH and CDR2 as LQKENI. This CDR3 has 13 residues.

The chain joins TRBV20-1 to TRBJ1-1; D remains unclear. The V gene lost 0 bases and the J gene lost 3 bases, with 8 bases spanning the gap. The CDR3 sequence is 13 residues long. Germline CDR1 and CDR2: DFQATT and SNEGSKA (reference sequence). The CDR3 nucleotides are TGCAGTGCTAGAGAGCAGCTATACACTGAAGCTTTCTTT. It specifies CSAREQLYTEAFF.

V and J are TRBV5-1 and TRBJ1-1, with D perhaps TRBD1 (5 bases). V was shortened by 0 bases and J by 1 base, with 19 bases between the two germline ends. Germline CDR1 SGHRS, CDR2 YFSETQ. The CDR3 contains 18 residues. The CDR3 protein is CASSLAAGGKFKNTEAFF. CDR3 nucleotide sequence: TGCGCCAGCAGCTTGGCGGCGGGGGGGAAGTTCAAGAACACTGAAGCTTTCTTT.

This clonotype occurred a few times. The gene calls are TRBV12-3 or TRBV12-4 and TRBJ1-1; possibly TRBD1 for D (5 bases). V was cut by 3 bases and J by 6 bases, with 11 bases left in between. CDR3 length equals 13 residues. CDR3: CASSFGGIAEAFF. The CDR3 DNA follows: TGTGCCAGCAGTTTTGGGGGAATCGCTGAAGCTTTCTTT.

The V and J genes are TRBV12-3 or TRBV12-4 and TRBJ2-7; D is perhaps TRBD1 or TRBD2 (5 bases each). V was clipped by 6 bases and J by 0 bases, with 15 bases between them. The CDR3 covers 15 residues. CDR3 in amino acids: CASSPPGPRSYEQYF. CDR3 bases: TGTGCCAGCAGCCCGCCGGGACCCCGCTCCTACGAGCAGTACTTC.

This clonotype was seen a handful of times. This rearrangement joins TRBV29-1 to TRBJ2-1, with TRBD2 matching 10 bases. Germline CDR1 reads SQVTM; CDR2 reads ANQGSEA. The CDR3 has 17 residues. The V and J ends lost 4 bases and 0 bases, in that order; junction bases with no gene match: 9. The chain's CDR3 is CSVGGTRLAGSYNEQFF. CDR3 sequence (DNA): TGCAGCGTTGGGGGGACTCGACTAGCGGGCTCCTACAATGAGCAGTTCTTC.

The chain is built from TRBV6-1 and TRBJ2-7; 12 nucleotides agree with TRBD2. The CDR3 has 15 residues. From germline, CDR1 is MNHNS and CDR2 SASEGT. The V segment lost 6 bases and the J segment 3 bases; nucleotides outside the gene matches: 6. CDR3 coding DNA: TGTGCCAGCAGGATCGGACTAGCGGGGATCTACGAGCAGTACTTC. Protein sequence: CASRIGLAGIYEQYF.

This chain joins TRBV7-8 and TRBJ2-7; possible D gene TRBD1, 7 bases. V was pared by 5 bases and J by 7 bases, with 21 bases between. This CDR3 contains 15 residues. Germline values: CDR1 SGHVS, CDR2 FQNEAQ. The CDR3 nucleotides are TGTGCCAGCAGCCCAACGCGATCAGGGGGAGGAGAGCAGTACTTC. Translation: CASSPTRSGGGEQYF.

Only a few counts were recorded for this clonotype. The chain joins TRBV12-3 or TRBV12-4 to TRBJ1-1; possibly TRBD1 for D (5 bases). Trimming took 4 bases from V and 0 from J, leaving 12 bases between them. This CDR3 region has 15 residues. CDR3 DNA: TGTGCCAGCAGTTCCCAGGGAGAATTGAACACTGAAGCTTTCTTT. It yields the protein CASSSQGELNTEAFF.

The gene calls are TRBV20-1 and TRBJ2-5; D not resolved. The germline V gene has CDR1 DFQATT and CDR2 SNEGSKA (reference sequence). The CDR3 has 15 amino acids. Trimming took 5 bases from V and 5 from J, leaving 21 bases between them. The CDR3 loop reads CSAPGPLSRSETQYF. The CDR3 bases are TGCAGTGCTCCTGGGCCTTTAAGTCGAAGTGAGACCCAGTACTTC.

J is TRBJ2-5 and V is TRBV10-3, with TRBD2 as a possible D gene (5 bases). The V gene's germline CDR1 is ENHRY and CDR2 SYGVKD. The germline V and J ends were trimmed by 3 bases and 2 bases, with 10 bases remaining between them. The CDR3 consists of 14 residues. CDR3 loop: CAISDRTAQETQYF. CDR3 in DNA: TGTGCCATCAGTGATAGGACTGCTCAAGAGACCCAGTACTTC.

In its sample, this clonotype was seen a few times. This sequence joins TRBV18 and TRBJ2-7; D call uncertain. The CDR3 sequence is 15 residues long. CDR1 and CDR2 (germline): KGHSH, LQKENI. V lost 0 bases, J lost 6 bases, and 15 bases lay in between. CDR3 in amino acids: CASSPPNTLFGEQYF. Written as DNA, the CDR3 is TGTGCCAGCTCACCACCGAACACTCTGTTCGGCGAGCAGTACTTC.

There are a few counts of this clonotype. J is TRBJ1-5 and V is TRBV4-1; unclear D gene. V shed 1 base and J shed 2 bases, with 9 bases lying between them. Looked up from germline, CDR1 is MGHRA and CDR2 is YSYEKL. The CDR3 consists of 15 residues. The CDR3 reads CASSQVQPGNQPQHF. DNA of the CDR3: TGCGCCAGCAGCCAAGTACAGCCAGGCAATCAGCCCCAGCATTTT.

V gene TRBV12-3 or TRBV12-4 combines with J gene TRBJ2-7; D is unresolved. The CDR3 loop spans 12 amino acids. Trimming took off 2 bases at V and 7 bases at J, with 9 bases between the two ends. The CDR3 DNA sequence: TGTGCCAGCAGTTTAACTCGGACGGAGCAGTACTTC. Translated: CASSLTRTEQYF.

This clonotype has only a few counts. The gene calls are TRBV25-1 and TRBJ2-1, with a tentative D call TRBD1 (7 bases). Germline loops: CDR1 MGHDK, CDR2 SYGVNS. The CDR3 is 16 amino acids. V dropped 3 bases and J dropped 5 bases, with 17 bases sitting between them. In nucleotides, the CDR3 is TGTGCCAGCAGTGACCACAGGGGACTCCCCCACAATGAGCAGTTCTTC. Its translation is CASSDHRGLPHNEQFF.

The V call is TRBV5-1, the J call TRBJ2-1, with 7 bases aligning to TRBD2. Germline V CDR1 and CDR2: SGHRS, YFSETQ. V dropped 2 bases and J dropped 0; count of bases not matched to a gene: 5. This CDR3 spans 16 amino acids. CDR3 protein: CASSFRGGASYNEQFF. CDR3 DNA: TGCGCCAGCAGCTTTAGGGGAGGGGCCTCCTACAATGAGCAGTTCTTC.